The sequence of this T cell receptor beta chain was determined in a study of CD8 T cells in Susac syndrome. An amount of RNA that ranged from 0.5 to 1 ug was reverse transcribed with random hexamers. The CDR3 of TCR beta was amplified by immunoSEQ multiplex PCR across 54 Vbeta and 13 Jbeta. One entry per CDR3 protein results from TCRdb running MiXCR on the immunoSEQ multiplex PCR reads. The sample has some 260,000 distinct CDR3 sequences, about 88% seen once. Sequencing targeted TCR beta in blood CD8+ and CD4+ T cells. Germline V gene lookup returns CDR1 MNHEY and CDR2 SMNVEV (reference sequence). The CDR3 runs to 15 residues. After removal of 5 bases from V and 7 bases from J, the junction contained 9 bases not matched to a gene.

The chain uses TRBV27 and TRBJ2-1, with 9 nucleotides matching TRBD1. This clonotype was obtained from a human donor with multiple sclerosis. Source material: CD8+ T cells from PBMCs. For the CDR3, the DNA is TGTGCCAGCAGTCCACCGGGACAGGGCAGGAATGAGCAGTTCTTC. This encodes CASSPPGQGRNEQFF.